This T cell receptor beta chain was retrieved from a study of blood T cell repertoires in COVID-19. Germline assignment: CDR1 SGHTA and CDR2 FQGNSA. V shed 2 bases and J shed 2 bases, with 24 bases lying between them. The CDR3 sequence is 19 residues long. Data came from immunoSEQ multiplex PCR; TCRdb stores just in-frame clones and leaves some out. The sample lists roughly 250,000 clones; nearly 85% were seen once. V usage is TRBV7-2 and J usage is TRBJ1-2; TRBD1 is a possible D gene (6 bases). The sequence was obtained from a human donor in a cohort sampled during active COVID-19. Sequences were obtained from peripheral blood. Here the CDR3 DNA reads TGTGCCAGCAGCTTACCCCTCGACAGGCTTCAGTTGCAAAACTATGGCTACACCTTC. This encodes CASSLPLDRLQLQNYGYTF.